This paragraph covers one T cell receptor beta chain sequence. Profiled with immunoSEQ multiplex PCR; TCRdb holds only in-frame clones, not every one. The table shows under 15,000 clones, with about 72% occurring only once. The record originates from a study of sequential checkpoint blockade in melanoma. Overall study context: Patients were randomized 1:1 to nivolumab-then-ipilimumab or ipilimumab-then-nivolumab first-line.

V lost 0 bases and J lost 2, with 8 bases in between. Germline V gives CDR1 LGHNA, CDR2 YSLEER. This CDR3 region has 15 residues. Treatment specified: randomized to nivolumab then ipilimumab (arm A) or the reverse (arm B). DNA-damaging chemotherapy had not been given to any patient beforehand. Live CD3+CD8+ CD19− CD56− cells were sorted from PBMCs. This chain connects TRBV4-3 to TRBJ2-1; D is unresolved. The sample consisted of CD8+ T cells sorted from blood (inferred from file names), taken from a patient given nivolumab and ipilimumab in sequence. The clonotype comes from a human patient with melanoma. Some clones in this sample may be carry-over from other donors' samples. The CDR3 is CASSQEESPYNEQFF. CDR3 nucleotide sequence: TGCGCCAGCAGCCAAGAGGAGTCCCCCTACAATGAGCAGTTCTTC.